The 25 T cell receptor beta chains reported below all come from one sample, sequenced in a study of molecular identifiers for immune sequencing clone quantification. Each CDR3 protein is one row after TCRdb ran MiXCR on the PCR reads. The table lists under 650,000 distinct CDR3 sequences, around 20% of them singletons. The sample consisted of naive CD8+ T cells from blood, with Jurkat cell RNA spiked in. Subset of the sample: FACS-sorted CD8+CD4-CCR7+CD45RA+ naive T cells. The receptors stem from a human donor in good health. Some libraries in this study had Jurkat cell RNA spiked in.

This clonotype was observed many times. This chain uses TRBV7-9 with TRBJ1-1; tentatively, D is TRBD1 (6 bases). CDR1 is SEHNR and CDR2 is FQNEAQ in the germline V gene (reference sequence). With 5 bases removed from V and 4 bases from J, the gap between germline ends came to 20 bases. This CDR3 region has 16 residues. The CDR3 loop reads CASSPPSQGWGTEAFF. The DNA for the CDR3 is TGTGCCAGCAGCCCTCCCTCACAGGGCTGGGGCACTGAAGCTTTCTTT.

Only a few counts were recorded for this clonotype. This rearrangement joins TRBV30 to TRBJ1-1, with D unclear. V shed 4 bases and J shed 4 bases, with 10 bases lying between them. The CDR3 runs to 12 residues. The germline gives CDR1 GTSNPN, CDR2 SVGIG (reference sequence). The CDR3 protein is CAWMVASTEAFF. The CDR3 DNA follows: TGTGCCTGGATGGTCGCCAGCACTGAAGCTTTCTTT.

This clonotype has at least ten counts. J is TRBJ2-3 and V is TRBV5-5; TRBD1 aligns across 10 bases. V shed 3 bases, J shed 6 bases, and the junction held 10 bases outside the gene matches. Germline values: CDR1 SGHKS, CDR2 YYEKEE (reference sequence). The CDR3 is made up of 16 amino acids. The CDR3 nucleotides are TGTGCCAGCAGCTGGGGGGACAGGGGACCGGCTGATACGCAGTATTTT. Its protein is CASSWGDRGPADTQYF.

This clonotype was seen only a few times. The rearrangement joins TRBV13 to TRBJ2-7, with 7 bases fitting TRBD2. J gave up 5 bases and V 5 bases, and 3 bases lay outside the gene matches. The CDR3 length is 12 residues. In germline, CDR1 is PRHDT, CDR2 FYEKMQ (reference sequence). For the CDR3, the DNA is TGTGCCAGCAGCCCCAGCGGGAACGAGCAGTACTTC. Its protein product is CASSPSGNEQYF. The full variable domain, with the rest looked up from reference TRBV13 and TRBJ2-7, is AAGVIQSPRHLIKEKRETATLKCYPIPRHDTVYWYQQGPGQDPQFLISFYEKMQSDKGSIPDRFSAQQFSDYHSELNMSSLELGDSALYFCASSPSGNEQYFGPGTRLTVT.

On this clonotype itself: A much larger clonotype is one base distant, so this may be a read error. This chain joins TRBV29-1 and TRBJ1-1; D is unclear. The CDR3 sequence is 12 residues long. From germline, CDR1 is SQVTM and CDR2 ANQGSEA. CDR3 in amino acids: CSVREMNTGAFF. Here the CDR3 DNA reads TGCAGCGTTAGGGAGATGAACACTGGAGCTTTCTTT. The full variable domain, rest sourced from reference TRBV29-1 and TRBJ1-1, is SAVISQKPSRDICQRGTSLTIQCQVDSQVTMMFWYRQQPGQSLTLIATANQGSEATYESGFVIDKFPISRPNLTFSTLTVSNMSPEDSSIYLCSVREMNTGAFFGQGTRLTVV.

About this clonotype: Given a much more abundant clone one base away, this may be a read error. The chain has TRBV6-5 and TRBJ1-5; 10 nucleotides agree with TRBD1. The CDR3 contains 15 residues. Germline V CDR1 and CDR2: MNHEY, SVGAGI. Trimming at V came to 8 bases and at J to 1 base, leaving 5 bases not matched to a gene. The CDR3: CASGRTGGSNQPQHF. CDR3 DNA sequence: TGTGCCAGCGGCCGGACAGGGGGGAGCAATCAGCCCCAGCATTTT.

Remarks on this clonotype: With a much larger clone just one base away, this may be a read error. This CDR3 is CASGPGTVNTEAFF. DNA of the CDR3: TGTGCCAGCGGCCCGGGGACAGTCAACACTGAAGCTTTCTTT. The chain has TRBV7-6 and TRBJ1-1; the match to TRBD1 covers 7 bases. Germline V gene sequence: CDR1 SGHVS, CDR2 FNYEAQ. The CDR3 is 14 amino acids. V shed 8 bases, J shed 2 bases, and the junction held 8 bases outside the gene matches.

This clonotype was seen repeatedly, ten times or more. The chain links TRBV5-1 to TRBJ1-3; D remains unclear. V was shortened by 0 bases and J by 4 bases, with 17 bases between the two germline ends. CDR3 size: 17 residues. The germline V gene has CDR1 SGHRS and CDR2 YFSETQ. For the CDR3, the DNA is TGCGCCAGCAGCTTGGAAGGCGGGTCGTATGCAGGAAACACCATATATTTT. As protein: CASSLEGGSYAGNTIYF.

This clonotype was recorded a few times. The V and J genes are TRBV27 and TRBJ1-2, with no clear D. The CDR3 runs 13 residues. Germline V gene data show CDR1 as MNHEY and CDR2 as SMNVEV (reference sequence). Trimming removed 6 bases from V and 6 bases from J, with 14 bases in between. CDR3: CASRSGQANGYTF. CDR3 nucleotides: TGTGCCAGCAGGAGCGGGCAGGCAAATGGCTACACCTTC.

Concerning this clonotype: A much larger clone lies a single base off, so this may be a read error. The chain employs TRBV12-5 and TRBJ2-7, with D tentatively TRBD2 (6 bases). Germline CDR1 LGHNT, CDR2 FRNRAP. V gave up 0 bases and J gave up 3 bases, with 21 bases separating them. The CDR3 contains 18 residues. The CDR3 DNA reads TGTGCTAGTGGTTTGGTTGGGGAGGAAGGGAGGCCCCACTACGAGCAGTACTTC. It specifies CASGLVGEEGRPHYEQYF.

This clonotype was picked up a small number of times. The rearrangement links TRBV19 to TRBJ1-1; D call uncertain. The V end was cut by 0 bases, the J end by 6 bases, with 11 bases between. The CDR3 loop spans 14 amino acids. Germline values: CDR1 LNHDA, CDR2 SQIVND (reference sequence). Here the CDR3 DNA reads TGTGCCAGTAGTATAGATCGCGTCTTCCCTGAAGCTTTCTTT. This codes for CASSIDRVFPEAFF.

This clonotype came up many times. This chain connects TRBV2 to TRBJ2-7, with no clear D. In germline, CDR1 is SNHLY, CDR2 FYNNEI. The length of the CDR3 is 16 residues. The V and J ends lost 0 bases and 0 bases respectively, with 12 bases between them. The DNA of the CDR3 is TGTGCCAGCAGTGAAGCGCTTCGGCGGAGCTCCTACGAGCAGTACTTC. Its protein product is CASSEALRRSSYEQYF. Together with reference TRBV2 and TRBJ2-7, the CDR3 gives the full variable domain: EPEVTQTPSHQVTQMGQEVILRCVPISNHLYFYWYRQILGQKVEFLVSFYNNEISEKSEIFDDQFSVERPDGSNFTLKIRSTKLEDSAMYFCASSEALRRSSYEQYFGPGTRLTVT.

At least ten counts were recorded for this clonotype. V gene TRBV2 combines with J gene TRBJ2-3, with 7 bases lining up with TRBD2. V lost 7 bases and J lost 0; bases outside the gene matches: 7. The germline V gene encodes CDR1 SNHLY and CDR2 FYNNEI. This CDR3 has 15 amino acids. This CDR3 reads CASTTGGVSTDTQYF. The CDR3 DNA reads TGTGCCAGCACCACTGGGGGGGTGAGCACAGATACGCAGTATTTT. The complete variable domain, with remaining parts taken from reference TRBV2 and TRBJ2-3, reads EPEVTQTPSHQVTQMGQEVILRCVPISNHLYFYWYRQILGQKVEFLVSFYNNEISEKSEIFDDQFSVERPDGSNFTLKIRSTKLEDSAMYFCASTTGGVSTDTQYFGPGTRLTVL.

A remark on this clonotype: Since a much larger clone is just one base distant, this may be a read error. This likely comes from a read error, as the CDR3 has no conserved phenylalanine or tryptophan at its end. This sequence joins TRBV29-1 and TRBJ2-7; D remains unclear. V lost 4 bases and J 2 bases, leaving 9 bases between the germline ends. CDR1 and CDR2 (germline): SQVTM, ANQGSEA. The length of the CDR3 is 12 residues. The CDR3 sequence: CSVGPTAYEQYL. The CDR3 DNA follows: TGCAGCGTTGGACCGACTGCCTACGAGCAGTACCTC.

The chain links TRBV30 to TRBJ2-7; 7 bases match TRBD1. CDR1 is GTSNPN and CDR2 is SVGIG in the germline V gene (reference sequence). The CDR3 consists of 13 residues. V lost 3 bases and J lost 7; bases outside the gene matches: 9. This chain's CDR3 is CAWRAGTAFEQYF. As DNA, the CDR3 is TGTGCCTGGAGGGCCGGGACAGCTTTTGAGCAGTACTTC.

About this clonotype: Sequence at one end of the junction differs from germline and may be a read error. The CDR3 spells CASSPQGTTGNTTYF. In DNA, the CDR3 is TGTGCCAGCAGCCCCCAGGGCACTACTGGAAACACCACATATTTT. The V and J genes are TRBV7-9 and TRBJ1-3, with a tentative D call TRBD1 (5 bases). Per the germline V gene, CDR1 is SEHNR and CDR2 is FQNEAQ (reference sequence). The CDR3 runs 15 residues. Full variable domain (remainder filled in from reference TRBV7-9 and TRBJ1-3): DTGVSQNPRHKITKRGQNVTFRCDPISEHNRLYWYRQTLGQGPEFLTYFQNEAQLEKSRLLSDRFSAERPKGSFSTLEIQRTEQGDSAMYLCASSPQGTTGNTTYFGEGSWLTVV.

A remark on this clonotype: The junction departs from germline at one end; a sequencing error may be responsible. The chain recombines TRBV5-5 with TRBJ2-3, with TRBD2 as a possible D gene (5 bases). Germline V gives CDR1 SGHKS, CDR2 YYEKEE (reference sequence). CDR3 length equals 13 residues. The CDR3 protein is CAGSSLWEDTQYF. CDR3 DNA sequence: TGTGCCGGCAGCTCCCTGTGGGAGGATACGCAGTATTTT.

This clonotype appeared many times. This chain joins TRBV5-6 and TRBJ1-4; no clear D gene. This CDR3 has 15 residues. Germline assignment: CDR1 SGHDT and CDR2 YYEEEE. V lost 0 bases, J lost 8 bases, and 14 bases lay in between. CDR3 region: CASSLETLREEKLFF. CDR3 nucleotide sequence: TGTGCCAGCAGCTTGGAAACCCTCCGAGAGGAAAAACTGTTTTTT. Supplemented by reference TRBV5-6 and TRBJ1-4, the full variable domain reads DAGVTQSPTHLIKTRGQQVTLRCSPKSGHDTVSWYQQALGQGPQFIFQYYEEEERQRGNFPDRFSGHQFPNYSSELNVNALLLGDSALYLCASSLETLREEKLFFGSGTQLSVL.

This clonotype was picked up many times. The gene calls are TRBV11-2 and TRBJ2-1; 10 bases are shared with TRBD2. CDR3 length equals 17 residues. J gave up 4 bases and V 5 bases, and 11 bases lay outside the gene matches. Germline CDR1 reads SGHAT; CDR2 reads FQNNGV. CDR3 amino acids: CASSLMTGTSVYNEQFF. The CDR3 DNA reads TGTGCCAGCAGCCTAATGACCGGGACTAGCGTATACAATGAGCAGTTCTTC.

Turning to this clonotype: A read error may be the cause here, since a much bigger clone is one base away. This rearrangement joins TRBV29-1 to TRBJ2-4; possibly TRBD2 for D (7 bases). V was pared by 6 bases and J by 1 base, with 16 bases between. The germline CDR1 and CDR2 sequences are SQVTM and ANQGSEA. The CDR3 extends over 15 amino acids. CDR3 protein: CSVEGGRGAKNIQYF. CDR3 DNA sequence: TGCAGCGTCGAGGGGGGGCGCGGGGCCAAAAACATTCAGTACTTC.

This clonotype was detected ten times or more. The J gene is TRBJ2-6, the V gene TRBV7-9, with D perhaps being TRBD1 or TRBD2 (6 bases each). V lost 4 bases to trimming and J lost 1 base, with 20 bases between them. The CDR3 spans 19 residues. The germline gives CDR1 SEHNR, CDR2 FQNEAQ (reference sequence). The CDR3 spells CASSSITRGTYSGANVLTF. The CDR3 nucleotides read TGTGCCAGCAGCTCCATTACCCGGGGGACATATTCTGGGGCCAACGTCCTGACTTTC.

In regard to this clonotype: A clone one base away is much larger, so this may be a read error. The chain carries TRBV27 and TRBJ2-5; a weak D match, TRBD1 (6 bases). Germline assignment: CDR1 MNHEY and CDR2 SMNVEV (reference sequence). The CDR3 totals 14 residues. The chain's CDR3 is CASSLSRGGETQHF. The CDR3 coding sequence is TGTGCCAGCAGTTTGAGCAGGGGCGGTGAGACCCAGCACTTC.

This clonotype was seen at least ten times. The chain couples TRBV29-1 to TRBJ2-2, with 8 bases lining up with TRBD1. The ends lost 6 bases at V and 4 bases at J; junction bases unmatched: 7. Germline-derived CDR1 and CDR2 are SQVTM and ANQGSEA. CDR3 length: 14 amino acids. The CDR3 region is CSVDDRGSTGELFF. The DNA for the CDR3 is TGCAGCGTAGATGACAGGGGAAGCACCGGGGAGCTGTTTTTT.

The chain is built from TRBV7-9 and TRBJ1-2; a possible D gene is TRBD1 (5 bases). This CDR3 region has 16 residues. V was pared by 4 bases and J by 3 bases, with 18 bases between. The germline V gene encodes CDR1 SEHNR and CDR2 FQNEAQ (reference sequence). CDR3 in DNA: TGTGCCAGCAGCTCCCCAGTAGGGGTTTTGTACTATGGCTACACCTTC. Translated: CASSSPVGVLYYGYTF.

The rearrangement uses TRBV6-5 and TRBJ2-1, with D tentatively TRBD2 (6 bases). CDR3 size: 16 residues. V dropped 6 bases and J dropped 6 bases, with 21 bases sitting between them. Germline lookup yields CDR1 MNHEY and CDR2 SVGAGI. The CDR3 protein is CASRPTAGSLCNEQFF. CDR3 in DNA: TGTGCCAGCAGACCCACGGCGGGGAGCCTCTGCAATGAGCAGTTCTTC.